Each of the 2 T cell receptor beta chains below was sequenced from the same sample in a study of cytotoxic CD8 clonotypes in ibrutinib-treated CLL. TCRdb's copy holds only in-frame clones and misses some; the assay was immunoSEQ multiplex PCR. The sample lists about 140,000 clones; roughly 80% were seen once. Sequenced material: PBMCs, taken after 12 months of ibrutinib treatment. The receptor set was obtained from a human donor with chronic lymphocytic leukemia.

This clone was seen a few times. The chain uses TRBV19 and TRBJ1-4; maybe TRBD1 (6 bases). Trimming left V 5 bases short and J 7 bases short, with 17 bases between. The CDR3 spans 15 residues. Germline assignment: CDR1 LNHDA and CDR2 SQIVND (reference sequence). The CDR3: CASSLMTGEGEKLFF. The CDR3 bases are TGTGCCAGTAGTCTAATGACAGGCGAGGGTGAAAAACTGTTTTTT.

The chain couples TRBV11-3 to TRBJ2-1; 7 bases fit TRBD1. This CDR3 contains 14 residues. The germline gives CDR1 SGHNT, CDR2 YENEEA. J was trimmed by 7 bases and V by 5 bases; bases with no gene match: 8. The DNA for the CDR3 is TGTGCCAGCAGCCCTGGGGGACAGTTTAATGAGCAGTTCTTC. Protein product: CASSPGGQFNEQFF.